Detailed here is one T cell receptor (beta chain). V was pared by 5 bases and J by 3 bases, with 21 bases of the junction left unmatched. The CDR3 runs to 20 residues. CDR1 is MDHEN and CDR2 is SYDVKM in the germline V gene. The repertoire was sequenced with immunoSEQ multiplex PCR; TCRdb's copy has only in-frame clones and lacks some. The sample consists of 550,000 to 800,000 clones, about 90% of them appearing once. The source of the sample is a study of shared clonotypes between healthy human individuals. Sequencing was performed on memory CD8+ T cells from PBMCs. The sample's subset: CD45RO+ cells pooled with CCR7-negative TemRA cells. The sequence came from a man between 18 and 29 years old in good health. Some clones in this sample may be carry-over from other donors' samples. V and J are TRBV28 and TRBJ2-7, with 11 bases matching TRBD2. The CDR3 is CASSPIWARQTGLADYEQYF. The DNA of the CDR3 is TGTGCCAGCAGTCCAATATGGGCCCGCCAAACGGGACTAGCGGACTACGAGCAGTACTTC.